The 32 T cell receptor beta chains reported below all come from one sample, sequenced in a study of shared clonotypes between healthy human individuals. Libraries were prepared by immunoSEQ multiplex PCR; TCRdb keeps only in-frame clonotypes and omits some of them. The data show roughly 2.5 million clones, over 85% seen once. The sample comprised naive CD4+ T cells sorted from blood. Noted subset: CD45RA+ positively selected. These receptor sequences come from a young man in good health.

The V gene is TRBV9, the J gene TRBJ2-5; 10 bases line up with TRBD1. V dropped 6 bases and J dropped 1; count of bases not matched to a gene: 6. The germline V gene has CDR1 SGDLS and CDR2 YYNGEE. The CDR3 runs to 15 residues. The CDR3 DNA is TGTGCCAGCACCCGGACAGGGGGGGCCCAAGAGACCCAGTACTTC. This codes for CASTRTGGAQETQYF.

A remark on this clone: Other DNA sequences in this specimen translate into the identical CDR3. This rearrangement joins TRBV30 to TRBJ2-3, with D perhaps TRBD2 (7 bases). Trimming removed 5 bases from V and 0 bases from J, with 12 bases in between. This CDR3 is built from 14 residues. CDR1 is GTSNPN, CDR2 SVGIG, per germline (reference sequence). Here the CDR3 DNA reads TGTGCCTGGTCCCGGGGGGCCAGCACAGATACGCAGTATTTT. Translated, it gives CAWSRGASTDTQYF. The complete variable domain, with remaining parts taken from reference TRBV30 and TRBJ2-3, reads SQTIHQWPATLVQPVGSPLSLECTVEGTSNPNLYWYRQAAGRGLQLLFYSVGIGQISSEVPQNLSASRPQDRQFILSSKKLLLSDSGFYLCAWSRGASTDTQYFGPGTRLTVL.

This chain joins TRBV19 and TRBJ2-2; D gene uncertain. V was pared by 2 bases and J by 1 base, with 5 bases between. This CDR3 spans 14 amino acids. Per germline, CDR1 LNHDA and CDR2 SQIVND (reference sequence). As DNA, the CDR3 is TGTGCCAGTAGTATATTGCAGAACACCGGGGAGCTGTTTTTT. Its protein is CASSILQNTGELFF.

This chain connects TRBV2 to TRBJ1-5; no clear D gene. This CDR3 region has 15 residues. Trimming removed 5 bases from V and 5 bases from J, with 16 bases in between. Germline-derived CDR1 and CDR2 are SNHLY and FYNNEI. CDR3 in DNA: TGTGCCAGCAGTCTACGCGGCGTAGACGATCAGCCCCAGCATTTT. Translated, it gives CASSLRGVDDQPQHF.

The rearrangement links TRBV5-1 to TRBJ2-1; 10 bases line up with TRBD1. The length of the CDR3 is 15 residues. Looked up from germline, CDR1 is SGHRS and CDR2 is YFSETQ. Trimming cost V 4 bases and J 8 bases; bases outside gene matches: 9. CDR3 DNA: TGCGCCAGCAGCGCGGGACAGGGGTCAAGGGATGAGCAGTTCTTC. This gives the protein CASSAGQGSRDEQFF.

The chain couples TRBV15 to TRBJ2-1, with 10 bases aligning to TRBD2. The CDR3 contains 16 residues. With V trimmed by 0 bases and J by 4 bases, 3 bases remained unmatched. Germline CDR1 and CDR2: LNHNV and YYDKDF (reference sequence). The CDR3 nucleotides read TGTGCCACCAGCAGAGATCGGACTAGCGGTTACAATGAGCAGTTCTTC. This gives the protein CATSRDRTSGYNEQFF.

This clone appeared a single time. This chain uses TRBV30 with TRBJ2-7; perhaps TRBD2 as D (5 bases). Per the germline V gene, CDR1 is GTSNPN and CDR2 is SVGIG (reference sequence). With 0 bases removed from V and 4 bases from J, the gap between germline ends came to 19 bases. The CDR3 has 16 residues. CDR3 amino acids: CAWSVRLAGSTYEQYF. The CDR3 nucleotides read TGTGCCTGGAGTGTACGTCTAGCTGGTTCGACGTACGAGCAGTACTTC.

The chain is built from TRBV7-9 and TRBJ1-1; TRBD1 agrees at 8 bases. Looked up from germline, CDR1 is SEHNR and CDR2 is FQNEAQ (reference sequence). This CDR3 contains 16 residues. The junction had 9 bases not matched to a gene; V was cut back by 5 bases and J by 1 base. In nucleotides, the CDR3 is TGTGCCAGCAGCCCGTTAAGGGACAGGTCGAACACTGAAGCTTTCTTT. Amino acids: CASSPLRDRSNTEAFF.

As concerns this clone: Other DNA sequences from this sample encode an identical CDR3 as well. J is TRBJ2-6 and V is TRBV6-6; D not certain. The ends were cut back, 3 bases at V and 0 bases at J, with 3 bases in the middle. Germline CDR1 reads MNHNY; CDR2 reads SVGAGI (reference sequence). This CDR3 region has 14 residues. CDR3 sequence: CASSYGSGANVLTF. In nucleotides, the CDR3 is TGTGCCAGCAGTTATGGCTCTGGGGCCAACGTCCTGACTTTC.

This clone appeared a single time. The chain is built from TRBV5-1 and TRBJ2-3, with 7 bases identical to TRBD2. This CDR3 comprises 14 residues. Losses at the gene ends were 5 bases for V and 5 bases for J; bases not matched to a gene: 8. Germline V gene data show CDR1 as SGHRS and CDR2 as YFSETQ. The CDR3 sequence is CASSPLAAGDTQYF. CDR3 bases: TGCGCCAGCAGTCCCCTAGCGGCGGGAGATACGCAGTATTTT.

The chain employs TRBV12-5 and TRBJ2-7, with TRBD2 matching over 7 bases. The CDR3 sequence is 13 residues long. Germline CDR1 reads LGHNT; CDR2 reads FRNRAP. V was pared by 9 bases and J by 2 bases, with 7 bases of the junction left unmatched. The CDR3 reads CASLLAPTYEQYF. The CDR3 nucleotides read TGTGCTAGCCTACTAGCGCCCACCTACGAGCAGTACTTC.

The chain carries TRBV7-8 and TRBJ2-7, with unresolved D. V dropped 5 bases and J dropped 3 bases, with 14 bases sitting between them. The CDR3 has 14 residues. Germline CDR1 and CDR2: SGHVS and FQNEAQ. The CDR3 coding sequence is TGTGCCAGCAGCACCGACCGACTTAGCTACGAGCAGTACTTC. Protein product: CASSTDRLSYEQYF.

The chain employs TRBV28 and TRBJ2-2; no clear D. Trimming shortened V by 6 bases and J by 6 bases, and 23 bases separated the two germline ends. Looked up from germline, CDR1 is MDHEN and CDR2 is SYDVKM. The CDR3 runs 17 residues. The CDR3: CASSSSPGTPHSGELFF. In DNA form, the CDR3 reads TGTGCCAGCAGCTCGTCTCCGGGCACACCCCATTCCGGGGAGCTGTTTTTT.

This chain connects TRBV11-2 to TRBJ1-1, with TRBD1 as a possible D gene (5 bases). The ends were cut back, 5 bases at V and 3 bases at J, with 16 bases in the middle. Germline values: CDR1 SGHAT, CDR2 FQNNGV. This CDR3 spans 15 amino acids. This chain's CDR3 is CASSPSGGGDTEAFF. CDR3 sequence (DNA): TGTGCCAGCAGCCCGAGTGGGGGGGGAGACACTGAAGCTTTCTTT.

V is TRBV4-3 and J is TRBJ1-6, with D unclear. Germline CDR1 is LGHNA and CDR2 is YSLEER. CDR3 length: 13 residues. The germline V and J ends were trimmed by 2 bases and 10 bases, with 9 bases remaining between them. The CDR3 loop reads CASSQLLGSPLHF. The CDR3 DNA reads as TGCGCCAGCAGCCAACTCTTAGGATCACCCCTCCACTTT.

The chain joins TRBV6-5 to TRBJ1-3; a weak D match, TRBD1 (6 bases). V lost 4 bases and J lost 0, with 13 bases in between. The CDR3 spans 16 residues. Germline CDR1 and CDR2: MNHEY and SVGAGI. The CDR3 DNA is TGTGCCAGCAGTTCCTACAGGGCCTTCTCTGGAAACACCATATATTTT. Its translation: CASSSYRAFSGNTIYF.

The rearrangement uses TRBV10-1 and TRBJ2-7; no clear D gene. CDR1 is WNHNN, CDR2 SYGVQD, per germline (reference sequence). V lost 3 bases and J lost 3, with 9 bases in between. The CDR3 has 13 amino acids. Here the CDR3 reads CASSDGAVYEQYF. The CDR3 bases are TGCGCCAGCAGTGATGGAGCCGTCTACGAGCAGTACTTC.

Only a few counts were recorded for this clone. V usage is TRBV30 and J usage is TRBJ1-2; D might be TRBD1 (5 bases). V shed 0 bases and J shed 8 bases, with 16 bases lying between them. Germline CDR1 reads GTSNPN; CDR2 reads SVGIG (reference sequence). This CDR3 has 14 amino acids. The CDR3 reads CAWSVKGAEEGYTF. The CDR3, as DNA: TGTGCCTGGAGTGTAAAAGGGGCAGAGGAAGGCTACACCTTC.

The J gene is TRBJ1-6, the V gene TRBV5-8; 7 bases map to TRBD1. The CDR3 sequence is 16 residues long. Trimming cost V 0 bases and J 8 bases; bases outside gene matches: 8. Germline CDR1 SGHTS, CDR2 YDEGEE. CDR3 residues: CASSLGPDRVYSPLHF. The CDR3 DNA sequence: TGTGCCAGCAGCTTGGGCCCCGACAGGGTATATTCACCCCTCCACTTT.

The chain employs TRBV29-1 and TRBJ2-7; 7 nucleotides align to TRBD2. V lost 7 bases, J lost 6 bases, and 12 bases stayed unmatched. In germline, CDR1 is SQVTM, CDR2 ANQGSEA. The CDR3 spans 13 residues. Here the CDR3 DNA reads TGCAGCGGCCGGGAGGTTACCAGCTCCGAGCAGTACTTC. This translates into CSGREVTSSEQYF.

This rearrangement joins TRBV19 to TRBJ1-5, with 7 bases lining up with TRBD1. This CDR3 spans 15 amino acids. V was clipped by 7 bases and J by 2 bases; unmatched bases: 8. CDR1 LNHDA and CDR2 SQIVND come from the germline V gene (reference sequence). The CDR3 nucleotides are TGTGCCAGTACCGGACAGGCAACAGGCAATCAGCCCCAGCATTTT. Its protein product is CASTGQATGNQPQHF.

The J gene is TRBJ2-3, the V gene TRBV9; D gene unclear. V was pared by 4 bases and J by 3 bases, with 9 bases between. The germline V gene encodes CDR1 SGDLS and CDR2 YYNGEE. The CDR3 is 13 amino acids. This CDR3 reads CASSSTQTDTQYF. The CDR3 bases are TGTGCCAGCAGCTCTACTCAAACAGATACGCAGTATTTT. Full variable domain (remainder filled in from reference TRBV9 and TRBJ2-3): DSGVTQTPKHLITATGQRVTLRCSPRSGDLSVYWYQQSLDQGLQFLIQYYNGEERAKGNILERFSAQQFPDLHSELNLSSLELGDSALYFCASSSTQTDTQYFGPGTRLTVL.

V usage is TRBV27 and J usage is TRBJ2-5; perhaps TRBD2 as D (5 bases). CDR3 length: 14 amino acids. The V gene's germline CDR1 is MNHEY and CDR2 SMNVEV (reference sequence). With 4 bases removed from V and 2 bases from J, the gap between germline ends came to 11 bases. The CDR3 spells CASSWLREQETQYF. The CDR3 region has the DNA TGTGCCAGCAGTTGGTTGAGGGAACAAGAGACCCAGTACTTC.

This sequence joins TRBV15 and TRBJ2-7; D is unresolved. The CDR3 length is 12 residues. The germline CDR1 and CDR2 sequences are LNHNV and YYDKDF (reference sequence). V lost 0 bases and J lost 5, with 5 bases in between. The DNA for the CDR3 is TGTGCCACCAGCAGAGAAGGCAACGAGCAGTACTTC. This encodes CATSREGNEQYF.

This sequence joins TRBV28 and TRBJ1-5; 7 positions match TRBD1. Trimming took 2 bases from V and 3 from J; bases not matched to a gene: 4. The CDR3 sequence is 15 residues long. Germline-derived CDR1 and CDR2 are MDHEN and SYDVKM. The CDR3 loop reads CASSLTGQVNQPQHF. CDR3 nucleotide sequence: TGTGCCAGCAGTTTAACAGGACAGGTCAATCAGCCCCAGCATTTT. The full variable domain, with the rest looked up from reference TRBV28 and TRBJ1-5, is DVKVTQSSRYLVKRTGEKVFLECVQDMDHENMFWYRQDPGLGLRLIYFSYDVKMKEKGDIPEGYSVSREKKERFSLILESASTNQTSMYLCASSLTGQVNQPQHFGDGTRLSIL.

The chain carries TRBV10-3 and TRBJ2-1; 16 bases agree with TRBD2. The CDR3 consists of 19 residues. Germline lookup yields CDR1 ENHRY and CDR2 SYGVKD. Trimming removed 6 bases from V and 2 bases from J; junction bases left unmatched: 10. CDR3 protein: CAISLEGTSGRGTYNEQFF. The CDR3 DNA is TGTGCCATCAGCTTAGAAGGGACTAGCGGGAGGGGGACCTACAATGAGCAGTTCTTC.

The rearrangement links TRBV7-2 to TRBJ2-7; 7 bases are a match to TRBD1. The junction had 7 bases not matched to a gene; V was cut back by 2 bases and J by 6 bases. This CDR3 has 14 amino acids. Germline CDR1 is SGHTA and CDR2 is FQGNSA. This chain's CDR3 is CASSLLQGHSEQYF. The CDR3 DNA is TGTGCCAGCAGCTTATTACAGGGGCACAGCGAGCAGTACTTC.

V gene TRBV19 combines with J gene TRBJ1-2; possible D gene TRBD1, 5 bases. CDR3 length: 14 residues. CDR1 LNHDA and CDR2 SQIVND come from the germline V gene (reference sequence). V lost 3 bases, J lost 2 bases, and 10 bases lay in between. For the CDR3, the DNA is TGTGCCAGTAGTATTTGGGGGGGAAACTATGGCTACACCTTC. Its protein is CASSIWGGNYGYTF.

The chain joins TRBV2 to TRBJ2-7; 11 bases are a match to TRBD1. Trimming at V came to 6 bases and at J to 3 bases, leaving 7 bases not matched to a gene. Germline V gene data show CDR1 as SNHLY and CDR2 as FYNNEI. CDR3 length equals 15 residues. CDR3 amino acids: CASSGRTGGNYEQYF. DNA of the CDR3: TGTGCCAGCAGCGGGAGGACAGGGGGCAACTACGAGCAGTACTTC.

This chain connects TRBV29-1 to TRBJ2-5, with a tentative D call TRBD2 (6 bases). This CDR3 contains 12 residues. Trimming took off 5 bases at V and 2 bases at J, with 9 bases between the two ends. Germline V gene lookup returns CDR1 SQVTM and CDR2 ANQGSEA. This CDR3 reads CSVSGLQETQYF. CDR3 DNA sequence: TGCAGCGTTTCGGGACTTCAAGAGACCCAGTACTTC. Full variable domain (outside the CDR3, taken from reference TRBV29-1 and TRBJ2-5): SAVISQKPSRDICQRGTSLTIQCQVDSQVTMMFWYRQQPGQSLTLIATANQGSEATYESGFVIDKFPISRPNLTFSTLTVSNMSPEDSSIYLCSVSGLQETQYFGPGTRLLVL.

The chain is built from TRBV10-1 and TRBJ2-7, with a weak D call TRBD2 (5 bases). CDR3 length equals 14 residues. Trimming took 0 bases from V and 4 from J, leaving 10 bases between them. CDR1 is WNHNN and CDR2 is SYGVQD in the germline V gene (reference sequence). The CDR3 DNA follows: TGCGCCAGCAGTGAGTCCGGGGTAGGGTACGAGCAGTACTTC. Translated: CASSESGVGYEQYF.

This chain joins TRBV13 and TRBJ1-3; D is undetermined. Germline values: CDR1 PRHDT, CDR2 FYEKMQ (reference sequence). Trimming removed 5 bases at V and 4 bases at J, with 21 bases between. The CDR3 has 17 residues. CDR3 bases: TGTGCCAGCAGCCCGTCCGGCAGGCCGAAAAGGGGAAACACCATATATTTT. Translating gives CASSPSGRPKRGNTIYF.